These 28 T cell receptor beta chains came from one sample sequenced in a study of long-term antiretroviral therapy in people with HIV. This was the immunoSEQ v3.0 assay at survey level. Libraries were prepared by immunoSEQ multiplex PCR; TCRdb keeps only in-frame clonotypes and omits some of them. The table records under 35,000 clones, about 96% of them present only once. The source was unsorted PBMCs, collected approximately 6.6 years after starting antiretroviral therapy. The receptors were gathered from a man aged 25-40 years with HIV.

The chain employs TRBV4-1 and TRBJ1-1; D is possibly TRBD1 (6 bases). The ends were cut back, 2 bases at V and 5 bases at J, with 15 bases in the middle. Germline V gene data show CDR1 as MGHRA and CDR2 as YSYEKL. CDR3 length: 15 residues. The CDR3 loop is CASSQKATGRTEAFF. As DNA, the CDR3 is TGCGCCAGCAGCCAAAAGGCCACAGGGAGAACTGAAGCTTTCTTT.

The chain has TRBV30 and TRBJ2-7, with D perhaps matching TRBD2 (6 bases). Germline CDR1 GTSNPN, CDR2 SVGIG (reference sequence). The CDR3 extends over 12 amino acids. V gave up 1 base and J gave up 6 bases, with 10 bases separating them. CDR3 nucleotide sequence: TGTGCCTGGAGTGACAGGAGGGCCGAGCAGTACTTC. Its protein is CAWSDRRAEQYF.

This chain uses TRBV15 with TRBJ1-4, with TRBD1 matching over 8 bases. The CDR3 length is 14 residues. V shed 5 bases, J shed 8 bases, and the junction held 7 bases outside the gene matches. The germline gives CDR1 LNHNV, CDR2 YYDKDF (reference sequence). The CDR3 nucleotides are TGTGCCACCAGCCCCCACAGGGGGAAGGAAAAACTGTTTTTT. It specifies CATSPHRGKEKLFF.

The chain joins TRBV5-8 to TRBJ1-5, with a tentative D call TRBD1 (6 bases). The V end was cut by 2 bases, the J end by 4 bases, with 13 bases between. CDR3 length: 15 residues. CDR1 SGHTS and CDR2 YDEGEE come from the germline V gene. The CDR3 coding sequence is TGTGCCAGCAGCTTTGGGGACATAAAAAATCAGCCCCAGCATTTT. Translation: CASSFGDIKNQPQHF. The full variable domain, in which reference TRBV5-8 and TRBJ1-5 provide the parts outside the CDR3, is EAGVTQSPTHLIKTRGQQATLRCSPISGHTSVYWYQQALGLGLQFLLWYDEGEERNRGNFPPRFSGRQFPNYSSELNVNALELEDSALYLCASSFGDIKNQPQHFGDGTRLSIL.

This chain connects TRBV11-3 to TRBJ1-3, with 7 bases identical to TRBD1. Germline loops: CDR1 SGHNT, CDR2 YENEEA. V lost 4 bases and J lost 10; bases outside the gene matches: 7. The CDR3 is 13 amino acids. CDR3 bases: TGTGCCAGCAGCTCCCGACAGGGTGTAACCATATATTTT. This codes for CASSSRQGVTIYF.

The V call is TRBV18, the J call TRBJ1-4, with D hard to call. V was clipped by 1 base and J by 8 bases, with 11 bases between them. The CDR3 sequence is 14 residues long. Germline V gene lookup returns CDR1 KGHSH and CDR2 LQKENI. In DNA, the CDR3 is TGTGCCAGCTCACCACGGGCAGTGGAGGAAAAACTGTTTTTT. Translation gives CASSPRAVEEKLFF. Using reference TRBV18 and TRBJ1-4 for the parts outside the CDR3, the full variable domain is NAGVMQNPRHLVRRRGQEARLRCSPMKGHSHVYWYRQLPEEGLKFMVYLQKENIIDESGMPKERFSAEFPKEGPSILRIQQVVRGDSAAYFCASSPRAVEEKLFFGSGTQLSVL.

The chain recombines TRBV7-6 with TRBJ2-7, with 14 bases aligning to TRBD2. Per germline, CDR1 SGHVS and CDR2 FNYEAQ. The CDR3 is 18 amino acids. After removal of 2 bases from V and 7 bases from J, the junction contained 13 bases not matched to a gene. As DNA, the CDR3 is TGTGCCAGCAGCTTAAGGACTAGCGGGAGGTCGTTCCGTGGGGAGCAGTACTTC. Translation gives CASSLRTSGRSFRGEQYF.

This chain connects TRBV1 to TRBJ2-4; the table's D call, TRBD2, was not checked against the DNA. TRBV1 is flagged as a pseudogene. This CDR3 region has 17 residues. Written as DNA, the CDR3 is TGCACCAGCAGACCAAAGGAGCGGGGCAATGGGGGAAACATTCAGTACTTC. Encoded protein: CTSRPKERGNGGNIQYF.

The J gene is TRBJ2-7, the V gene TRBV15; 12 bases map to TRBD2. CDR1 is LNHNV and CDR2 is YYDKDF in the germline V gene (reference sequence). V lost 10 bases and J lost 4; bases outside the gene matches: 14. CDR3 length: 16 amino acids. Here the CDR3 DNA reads TGTGCCATCGCAAGCCCACTAGCGGGAGGAAAGTACGAGCAGTACTTC. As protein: CAIASPLAGGKYEQYF.

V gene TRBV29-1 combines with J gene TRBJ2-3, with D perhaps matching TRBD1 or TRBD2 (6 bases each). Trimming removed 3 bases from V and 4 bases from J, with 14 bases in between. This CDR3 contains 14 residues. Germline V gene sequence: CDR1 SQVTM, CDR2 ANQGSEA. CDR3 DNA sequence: TGCAGCGTTGAGGGGGGCGGGTCAGCAGATACGCAGTATTTT. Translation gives CSVEGGGSADTQYF.

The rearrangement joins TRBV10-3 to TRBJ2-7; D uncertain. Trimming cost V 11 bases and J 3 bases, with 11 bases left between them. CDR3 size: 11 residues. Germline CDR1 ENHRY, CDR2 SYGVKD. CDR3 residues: CAARWGYEQYF. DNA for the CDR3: TGTGCCGCTCGATGGGGCTACGAGCAGTACTTC.

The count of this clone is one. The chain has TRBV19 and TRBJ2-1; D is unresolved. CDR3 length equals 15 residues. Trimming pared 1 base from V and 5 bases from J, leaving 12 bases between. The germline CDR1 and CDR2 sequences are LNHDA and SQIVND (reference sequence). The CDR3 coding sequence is TGTGCCAGTAGTATAGTTTGGCCGGGCAACAATGAGCAGTTCTTC. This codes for CASSIVWPGNNEQFF.

The CDR3 spells CSGWDGTQYF. CDR3 nucleotides: TGCAGTGGTTGGGACGGGACCCAGTACTTC. The rearrangement uses TRBV20-1 and TRBJ2-5; TRBD1 or TRBD2 may be the D gene (5 bases each). Germline V lookup: CDR1 DFQATT, CDR2 SNEGSKA (reference sequence). The V end lost 7 bases, the J end lost 7 bases, and 10 bases lay between the germline ends. This CDR3 contains 10 residues.

The CDR3 sequence: CASSVGPTVNTEAFF. For the CDR3, the DNA is TGTGCCAGCAGCGTGGGACCGACTGTGAACACTGAAGCTTTCTTT. The gene calls are TRBV9 and TRBJ1-1; TRBD1 might be the D (5 bases). The germline V gene encodes CDR1 SGDLS and CDR2 YYNGEE. CDR3 length: 15 residues. The V end was cut by 2 bases, the J end by 0 bases, with 11 bases between.

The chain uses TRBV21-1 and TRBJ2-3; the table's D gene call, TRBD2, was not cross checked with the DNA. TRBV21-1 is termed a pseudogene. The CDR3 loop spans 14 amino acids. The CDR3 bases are TGTGCCAACCCCACACGTTCCGGGACAGATACGCAGTATTTT. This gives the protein CANPTRSGTDTQYF.

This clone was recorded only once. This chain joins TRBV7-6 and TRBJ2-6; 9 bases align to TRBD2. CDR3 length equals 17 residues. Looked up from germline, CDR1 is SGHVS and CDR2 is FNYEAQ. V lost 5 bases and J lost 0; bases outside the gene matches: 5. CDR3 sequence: CASSPGLAHSGANVLTF. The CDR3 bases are TGTGCCAGCAGCCCGGGACTAGCCCACTCTGGGGCCAACGTCCTGACTTTC. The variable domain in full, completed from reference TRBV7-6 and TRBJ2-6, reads GAGVSQSPRYKVTKRGQDVALRCDPISGHVSLYWYRQALGQGPEFLTYFNYEAQQDKSGLPNDRFSAERPEGSISTLTIQRTEQRDSAMYRCASSPGLAHSGANVLTFGAGSRLTVL.

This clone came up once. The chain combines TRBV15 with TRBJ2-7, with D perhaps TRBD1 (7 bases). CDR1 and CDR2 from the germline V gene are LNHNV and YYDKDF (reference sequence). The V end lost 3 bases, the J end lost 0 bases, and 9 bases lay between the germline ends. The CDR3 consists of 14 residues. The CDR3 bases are TGTGCCACCAGCAGGCGGGACAGCTCCTACGAGCAGTACTTC. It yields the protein CATSRRDSSYEQYF.

The CDR3 DNA is TGTGCCAGCAGCTGGAACTCAGTGGCGGACACTGAAGCTTTCTTT. Protein product: CASSWNSVADTEAFF. The chain links TRBV7-2 to TRBJ1-1; D uncertain. The CDR3 consists of 15 residues. The V gene's germline CDR1 is SGHTA and CDR2 FQGNSA. The ends were cut back, 4 bases at V and 3 bases at J, with 15 bases in the middle.

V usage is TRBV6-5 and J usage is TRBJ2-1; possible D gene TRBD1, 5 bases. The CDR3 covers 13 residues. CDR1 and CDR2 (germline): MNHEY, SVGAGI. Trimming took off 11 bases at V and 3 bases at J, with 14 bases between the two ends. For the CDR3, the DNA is TGTGCCTCACAGGCGGCTTTCTACAATGAGCAGTTCTTC. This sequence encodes CASQAAFYNEQFF.

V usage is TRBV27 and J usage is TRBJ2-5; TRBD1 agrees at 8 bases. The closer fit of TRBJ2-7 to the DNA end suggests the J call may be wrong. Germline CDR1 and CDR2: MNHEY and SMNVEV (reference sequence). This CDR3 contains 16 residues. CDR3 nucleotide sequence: TGTGCCAGCGGACAAGGAACAGGGGGAGCCTTCTACGAGCAGTACTTC. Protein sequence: CASGQGTGGAFYEQYF.

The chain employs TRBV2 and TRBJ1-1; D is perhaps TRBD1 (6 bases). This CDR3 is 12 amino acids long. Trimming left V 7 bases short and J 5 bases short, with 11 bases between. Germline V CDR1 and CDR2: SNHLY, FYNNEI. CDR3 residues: CASKRGHTEAFF. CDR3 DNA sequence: TGTGCCAGCAAGCGGGGGCATACTGAAGCTTTCTTT.

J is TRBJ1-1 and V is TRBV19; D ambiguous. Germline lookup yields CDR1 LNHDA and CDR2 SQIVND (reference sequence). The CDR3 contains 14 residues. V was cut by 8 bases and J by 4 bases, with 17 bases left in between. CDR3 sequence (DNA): TGTGCCAGTTCGCGATTGATAAGAGGCACTGAAGCTTTCTTT. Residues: CASSRLIRGTEAFF.

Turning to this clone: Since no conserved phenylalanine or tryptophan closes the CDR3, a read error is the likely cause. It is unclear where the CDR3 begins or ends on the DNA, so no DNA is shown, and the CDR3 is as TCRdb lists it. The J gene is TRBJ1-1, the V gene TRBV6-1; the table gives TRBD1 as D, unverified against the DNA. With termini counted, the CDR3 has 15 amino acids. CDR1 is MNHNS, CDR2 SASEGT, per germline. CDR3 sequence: CASSDPVDSPILEEV.

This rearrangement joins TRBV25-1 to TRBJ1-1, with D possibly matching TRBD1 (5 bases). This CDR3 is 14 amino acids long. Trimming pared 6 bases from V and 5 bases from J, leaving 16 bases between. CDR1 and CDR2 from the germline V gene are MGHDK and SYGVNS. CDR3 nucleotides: TGTGCCAGCAGAACATCAGGGTGGGGAACTGAAGCTTTCTTT. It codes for CASRTSGWGTEAFF.

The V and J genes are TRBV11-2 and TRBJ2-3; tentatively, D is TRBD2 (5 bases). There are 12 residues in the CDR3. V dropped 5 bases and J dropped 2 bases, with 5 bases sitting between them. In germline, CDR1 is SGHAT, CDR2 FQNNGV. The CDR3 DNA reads TGTGCCAGCAGCCTAGCCACAGATACGCAGTATTTT. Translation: CASSLATDTQYF. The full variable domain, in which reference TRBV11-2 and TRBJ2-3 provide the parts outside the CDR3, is EAGVAQSPRYKIIEKRQSVAFWCNPISGHATLYWYQQILGQGPKLLIQFQNNGVVDDSQLPKDRFSAERLKGVDSTLKIQPAKLEDSAVYLCASSLATDTQYFGPGTRLTVL.

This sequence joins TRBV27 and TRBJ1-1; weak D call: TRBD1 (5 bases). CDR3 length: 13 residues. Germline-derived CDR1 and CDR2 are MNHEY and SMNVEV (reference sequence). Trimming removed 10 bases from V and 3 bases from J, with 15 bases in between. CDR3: CATGGERDTEAFF. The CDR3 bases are TGTGCCACCGGGGGGGAAAGGGACACTGAAGCTTTCTTT.

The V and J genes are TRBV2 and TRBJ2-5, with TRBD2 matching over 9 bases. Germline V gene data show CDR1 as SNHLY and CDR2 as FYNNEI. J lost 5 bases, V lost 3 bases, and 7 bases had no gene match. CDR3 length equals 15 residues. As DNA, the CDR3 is TGTGCCAGCAGTGACGGCGGGGGGGCGGCGGAGACCCAGTACTTC. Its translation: CASSDGGGAAETQYF.

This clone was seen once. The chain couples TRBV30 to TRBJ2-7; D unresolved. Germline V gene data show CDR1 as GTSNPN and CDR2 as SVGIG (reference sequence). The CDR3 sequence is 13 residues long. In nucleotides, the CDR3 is TGTGCATTAACCCGTGAGGCATTTAGCGAGCAGTACTTC. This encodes CALTREAFSEQYF.